This TCR beta chain was documented in a study of siplizumab effects on memory and regulatory T cells. Broader study findings: Controls had approximately 27% Treg-derived mappable alloreactive CD4+ clones on average, versus approximately 70% with siplizumab. Siplizumab significantly lowered the alloreactive sequences that could be traced to unstimulated CD4+ memory cells. Mapping to unstimulated subsets was achieved for only a minor fraction of alloreactive clones.

Sequenced by immunoSEQ multiplex PCR; TCRdb stores in-frame clones only, minus some. Among 120,000 or so clones listed, approximately 92% were seen once. Worth noting for this clone: Its target is not known.

This clonotype was obtained from a human donor in good health. Sequenced sample: CD4+ T cells sorted from blood.

The DNA for the CDR3 is TGTGCCAGTAGTACCCCGGGCAGGGGCGACACCGGGGAGCTGTTTTTT. This sequence encodes CASSTPGRGDTGELFF. The chain employs TRBV19 and TRBJ2-2; TRBD1 is a possible D gene (6 bases). The CDR3 contains 16 residues. Germline CDR1 LNHDA, CDR2 SQIVND (reference sequence). Trimming removed 4 bases from V and 3 bases from J, with 15 bases in between.